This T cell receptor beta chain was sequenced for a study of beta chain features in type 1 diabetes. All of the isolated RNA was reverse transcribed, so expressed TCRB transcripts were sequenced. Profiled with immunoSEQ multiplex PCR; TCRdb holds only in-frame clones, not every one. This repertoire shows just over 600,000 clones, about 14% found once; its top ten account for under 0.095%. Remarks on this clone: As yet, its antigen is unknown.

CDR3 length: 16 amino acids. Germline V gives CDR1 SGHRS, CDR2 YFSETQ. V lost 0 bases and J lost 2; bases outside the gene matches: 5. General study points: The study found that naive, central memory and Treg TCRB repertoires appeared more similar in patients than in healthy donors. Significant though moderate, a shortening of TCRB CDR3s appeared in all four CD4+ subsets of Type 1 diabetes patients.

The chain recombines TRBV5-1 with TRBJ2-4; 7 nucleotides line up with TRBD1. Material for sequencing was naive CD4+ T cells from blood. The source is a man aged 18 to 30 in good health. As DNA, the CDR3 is TGCGCCAGCAGCTTGGAAGGGGGCGCATCCAAAAACATTCAGTACTTC. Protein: CASSLEGGASKNIQYF.